This T cell receptor (beta chain) stems from a study of shared clonotypes between healthy human individuals. Study observations and caveats: On the whole, naive subsets had larger estimated richness than memory subsets had. Shared clonotypes across all four donors exceeded non-shared ones in generation probability. Tissues were not sampled, only blood, and their repertoires likely differ.

Comments on this clone: The antigen is unknown.

J gave up 4 bases and V 7 bases, and 8 bases lay outside the gene matches. The CDR3 contains 16 residues. Germline V gene sequence: CDR1 SGHDT, CDR2 YYEEEE. The naive CD8 population came from CD45RO-negative cells selected for CCR7, without terminally differentiated effector memory CD45RA+ cells. Repertoires were generated with immunoSEQ multiplex PCR, while TCRdb's copy carries only in-frame clones and drops some. The sample lists about 2 million clones; about 95% were seen once. The specimen was naive CD8+ T cells sorted from blood. This clonotype was sampled from a man aged 18 to 29 in good health. The chain couples TRBV5-6 to TRBJ2-3, with TRBD2 identical over 14 bases. CDR3 region: CASSSGTSGGSDTQYF. In DNA form, the CDR3 reads TGTGCCAGCTCCTCCGGGACTAGCGGGGGTTCAGATACGCAGTATTTT. Supplemented by reference TRBV5-6 and TRBJ2-3, the full variable domain reads DAGVTQSPTHLIKTRGQQVTLRCSPKSGHDTVSWYQQALGQGPQFIFQYYEEEERQRGNFPDRFSGHQFPNYSSELNVNALLLGDSALYLCASSSGTSGGSDTQYFGPGTRLTVL.